Included here is one T cell receptor (beta chain) sequence, with context. Different DNA sequences within this sample yield the same CDR3. The data originate from a study of technical replicates of blood from several donors. Here immunoSEQ multiplex PCR was the method, and the copy in TCRdb shows in-frame clones only, minus some. In the table there are approximately 73,000 clones, more than 85% of which are singletons. Input material: T cells isolated from PBMCs. This receptor was taken from a human donor in good health.

This CDR3 is CASSLTSAYNEQFF. The CDR3 DNA follows: TGTGCCAGCAGCCTGACTAGCGCCTACAATGAGCAGTTCTTC. The V call is TRBV27, the J call TRBJ2-1; 8 bases line up with TRBD2. This CDR3 is 14 amino acids long. V lost 6 bases and J lost 2; bases outside the gene matches: 3. From germline, CDR1 is MNHEY and CDR2 SMNVEV (reference sequence).